A selection of T cell receptor beta chains follows, all from one sample in a study of blood T cell repertoires in COVID-19. The assay was immunoSEQ multiplex PCR, and TCRdb's table has in-frame clones only and misses some. Of under 150,000 clones listed, approximately 83% were seen once; the top ten hold around 4%. The sequencing input was peripheral blood. All receptors derive from a woman in her fifties or sixties with acute or convalescent COVID-19. The CDR3 runs from the conserved cysteine through the conserved F or W. D genes are given only for firm matches. Clone size is not always given. Where it is, it says once, few, many or a class for expanded clones.

j_gene: TRBJ1-6; d_gene: TRBD1; v_gene: TRBV27; abundance: -; CDR3nt: TGTGCCAGCAGTTCTAGGCGGACTAAATCAGGGGACAGCTCCTATAATTCACCCCTCCACTTT; CDR3aa: CASSSRRTKSGDSSYNSPLHF
j_gene: TRBJ1-2; d_gene: TRBD1; v_gene: TRBV3-1/TRBV3-2; abundance: once; CDR3nt: TGTGCCAGCAGCCAAGGGGTAGGGACAGCATATGGCTACACCTTC; CDR3aa: CASSQGVGTAYGYTF
j_gene: TRBJ2-1; d_gene: -; v_gene: TRBV5-1; abundance: -; CDR3nt: TGCGCCAGCAGCTTGCGGACTACTAACAATGAGCAGTTCTTC; CDR3aa: CASSLRTTNNEQFF
j_gene: TRBJ1-1; d_gene: TRBD1; v_gene: TRBV6-5; abundance: -; CDR3nt: TGTGCCAGCGGACAGGGGATATCGAACACTGAAGCTTTCTTT; CDR3aa: CASGQGISNTEAFF
j_gene: TRBJ2-7; d_gene: TRBD1; v_gene: TRBV28; abundance: -; CDR3nt: TGTGCCAGCAGTAGGGACAGCTCCTACGAGCAGTACTTC; CDR3aa: CASSRDSSYEQYF
j_gene: TRBJ2-1; d_gene: TRBD1; v_gene: TRBV27; abundance: few; CDR3nt: TGTGCCAGCAGTTTTGGGACAGGGGGCAATGAGCAGTTCTTC; CDR3aa: CASSFGTGGNEQFF
j_gene: TRBJ1-1; d_gene: TRBD1; v_gene: TRBV6-6; abundance: -; CDR3nt: TGTGCCAGCAGTTACCCTCGGACAGGCCCTGAAGCTTTCTTT; CDR3aa: CASSYPRTGPEAFF
j_gene: TRBJ2-3; d_gene: -; v_gene: TRBV28; abundance: once; CDR3nt: TGTGCCAGCAGGACCTTGTCTAGAAAAAAGAACACAGATACGCAGTATTTT; CDR3aa: CASRTLSRKKNTDTQYF
j_gene: TRBJ1-5; d_gene: -; v_gene: TRBV30; abundance: -; CDR3nt: TGTGCCTGGAGTCGACAGGAGAATCAGCCCCAGCATTTT; CDR3aa: CAWSRQENQPQHF
j_gene: TRBJ2-3; d_gene: -; v_gene: TRBV28; abundance: -; CDR3nt: TGTGCCAGCAGTTTCCGTCCAGGGGGGTTTCTATATACGCAGTATTTT; CDR3aa: CASSFRPGGFLYTQYF
j_gene: TRBJ1-3; d_gene: TRBD1; v_gene: TRBV19; abundance: once; CDR3nt: TGTGCCAGTAGTACGACAGGGAGGACGGGAAACACCATATATTTT; CDR3aa: CASSTTGRTGNTIYF
j_gene: TRBJ2-5; d_gene: -; v_gene: TRBV7-9; abundance: -; CDR3nt: TGTGCCAGCAGCGTAGACAGCGGCGGGACCCAGTACTTC; CDR3aa: CASSVDSGGTQYF
j_gene: TRBJ2-5; d_gene: TRBD2; v_gene: TRBV4-3; abundance: -; CDR3nt: TGCGCCAGCAGCCAAGATTGGGCTAGCGGCCAAGAGACCCAGTACTTC; CDR3aa: CASSQDWASGQETQYF
j_gene: TRBJ2-1; d_gene: TRBD2; v_gene: TRBV27; abundance: -; CDR3nt: TGTGCCAGCAGTTTAAGCGGGATTGAACCTCTCAATGAGCAGTTCTTC; CDR3aa: CASSLSGIEPLNEQFF
j_gene: TRBJ2-7; d_gene: TRBD2; v_gene: TRBV5-1; abundance: -; CDR3nt: TGCGCCAGCAGCACGACTAGCGGGACGTTGAGCTCCTACGAGCAGTACTTC; CDR3aa: CASSTTSGTLSSYEQYF
j_gene: TRBJ1-6; d_gene: TRBD1; v_gene: TRBV7-3; abundance: -; CDR3nt: TGTGCCAGCAGCGCGGGACAGGTGAATTCACCCCTCCACTTT; CDR3aa: CASSAGQVNSPLHF
j_gene: TRBJ1-4; d_gene: TRBD1; v_gene: TRBV19; abundance: -; CDR3nt: TGTGCCAGTAGCCTTGAAGGGACAGGACGGGAAAAACTGTTTTTT; CDR3aa: CASSLEGTGREKLFF
j_gene: TRBJ2-1; d_gene: TRBD2; v_gene: TRBV7-8; abundance: -; CDR3nt: TGTGCCAGCAGCTTAGCGTCGACTAGCGGGAGGCCCAATGAGCAGTTCTTC; CDR3aa: CASSLASTSGRPNEQFF
j_gene: TRBJ1-5; d_gene: -; v_gene: TRBV19; abundance: -; CDR3nt: TGTGCCAGTACCAACGTCGGGACAAATAATCAGCCCCAGCATTTT; CDR3aa: CASTNVGTNNQPQHF
j_gene: TRBJ2-1; d_gene: TRBD2; v_gene: TRBV3-1/TRBV3-2; abundance: -; CDR3nt: TGTGCCAGCAGCCCCAACTCGGGAGGTAATGAGCAGTTCTTC; CDR3aa: CASSPNSGGNEQFF
j_gene: TRBJ1-6; d_gene: -; v_gene: TRBV28; abundance: few; CDR3nt: TGTGCCAGCAGAAATCCAGGGGCTAGCTATAATTCACCCCTCCACTTT; CDR3aa: CASRNPGASYNSPLHF
j_gene: TRBJ1-2; d_gene: -; v_gene: TRBV28; abundance: -; CDR3nt: TGTGCCAGCAGCTATACAGGGCGGTATGGCTACACCTTC; CDR3aa: CASSYTGRYGYTF
j_gene: TRBJ2-6; d_gene: -; v_gene: TRBV5-4; abundance: -; CDR3nt: TGTGCCAGCAGCGCAGGGTTTATCGGGGCCAACGTCCTGACTTTC; CDR3aa: CASSAGFIGANVLTF
j_gene: TRBJ1-2; d_gene: TRBD1; v_gene: TRBV5-1; abundance: -; CDR3nt: TGCGCCAGCAGCAACACAGAAAGAGGGACAGTGCGTGGCTACACCTTC; CDR3aa: CASSNTERGTVRGYTF
j_gene: TRBJ1-4; d_gene: -; v_gene: TRBV6-5; abundance: -; CDR3nt: TGTGCCAGCTCCTCGACAGATGAAAAACTGTTTTTT; CDR3aa: CASSSTDEKLFF
j_gene: TRBJ2-4; d_gene: -; v_gene: TRBV24-1; abundance: -; CDR3nt: TGTGCCACCAGTGATGACACAGGATCCTACCTAGCCAAAAACATTCAGTACTTC; CDR3aa: CATSDDTGSYLAKNIQYF
j_gene: TRBJ2-4; d_gene: TRBD1; v_gene: TRBV6-6; abundance: -; CDR3nt: TGTGCCAGCAGTCGGCAGGGGGCTGCCTTAGCCAAAAACATTCAGTACTTC; CDR3aa: CASSRQGAALAKNIQYF
j_gene: TRBJ1-1; d_gene: TRBD1; v_gene: TRBV10-3; abundance: -; CDR3nt: TGTGCCATCAGTACTCGGGACAGCGAAGCTTTCTTT; CDR3aa: CAISTRDSEAFF
j_gene: TRBJ2-1; d_gene: -; v_gene: TRBV28; abundance: -; CDR3nt: TGTGCCAGCAGTTTTCTAGCTAAGTTTACGAATGAGCAGTTCTTC; CDR3aa: CASSFLAKFTNEQFF
j_gene: TRBJ2-1; d_gene: -; v_gene: TRBV24-1; abundance: -; CDR3nt: TGTGCCACCAGTGCCTTCGATGAGCAGTTCTTC; CDR3aa: CATSAFDEQFF
j_gene: TRBJ2-5; d_gene: TRBD2; v_gene: TRBV7-2; abundance: -; CDR3nt: TGTGCCAGCAGCTTAGGCTGGGGGACTAGCGGGAGAGGGGAGACCCAGTACTTC; CDR3aa: CASSLGWGTSGRGETQYF
j_gene: TRBJ2-7; d_gene: TRBD1; v_gene: TRBV5-1; abundance: few; CDR3nt: TGCGCCAGCAGCTTGTCAGGGGGTGGTCTATACGAGCAGTACTTC; CDR3aa: CASSLSGGGLYEQYF
j_gene: TRBJ1-5; d_gene: -; v_gene: TRBV12-3/TRBV12-4; abundance: few; CDR3nt: TGTGCCAGCAGCCCGGGTCAGCTGCGGCCCCAGCATTTT; CDR3aa: CASSPGQLRPQHF
j_gene: TRBJ1-5; d_gene: -; v_gene: TRBV5-1; abundance: -; CDR3nt: TGCGCCAGCAGCTCTGGTGGAGGGAATCAGCCCCAGCATTTT; CDR3aa: CASSSGGGNQPQHF
j_gene: TRBJ1-2; d_gene: -; v_gene: TRBV7-2; abundance: -; CDR3nt: TGTGCCAGCAGCCTGGGGAGGGTAGACTATGGCTACACCTTC; CDR3aa: CASSLGRVDYGYTF
j_gene: TRBJ2-1; d_gene: -; v_gene: TRBV3-1/TRBV3-2; abundance: -; CDR3nt: TGTGCCAGCAGCCAATACGGGAGTATCGCTAACAATGAGCAGTTCTTC; CDR3aa: CASSQYGSIANNEQFF
j_gene: TRBJ2-3; d_gene: TRBD2; v_gene: TRBV11-3; abundance: -; CDR3nt: TGTGCCAGCAGCTTTGCCGGGAGGGTTATGGGGACAGATACGCAGTATTTT; CDR3aa: CASSFAGRVMGTDTQYF
j_gene: TRBJ2-3; d_gene: TRBD2; v_gene: TRBV28; abundance: -; CDR3nt: TGTGCCAGCGGGCTAGCGGGAGAGGAGCAGTATTTT; CDR3aa: CASGLAGEEQYF